This is a list of T cell receptor beta chains from one sample in a study of blood T cell repertoires in COVID-19. Profiling relied on immunoSEQ multiplex PCR, and the TCRdb table lists in-frame clones only, not all of them. The sample shows fewer than 200,000 clones, around four fifths of them seen only once. The sequenced material came from PBMCs or T cells enriched from blood (not recorded which). Receptors originate from a woman aged 45 to 65 in a cohort exposed to, infected with or recovered from COVID-19 (not recorded which). Both conserved end residues are part of each CDR3. D genes are given only for firm matches. Part of the rows lack a size; the others show once, few, many or a class for expanded clones.

J gene: TRBJ1-1
D gene: TRBD1
V gene: TRBV3-1/TRBV3-2
clone size: .
CDR3 protein: CASSPILTGAEAFF
CDR3 DNA: TGTGCCAGCAGCCCTATTCTGACAGGGGCTGAAGCTTTCTTT

J gene: TRBJ1-3
D gene: .
V gene: TRBV4-3
clone size: .
CDR3 protein: CASSQAISGNTIYF
CDR3 DNA: TGCGCCAGCAGCCAAGCCATTTCTGGAAACACCATATATTTT

J gene: TRBJ2-1
D gene: .
V gene: TRBV5-6
clone size: .
CDR3 protein: CASSSRDFPASEQFF
CDR3 DNA: TGTGCCAGCAGCTCGCGGGACTTTCCCGCCAGTGAGCAGTTCTTC

J gene: TRBJ2-7
D gene: TRBD1
V gene: TRBV28
clone size: .
CDR3 protein: CASSNRGDQYF
CDR3 DNA: TGTGCCAGCAGTAACAGGGGAGATCAGTACTTC

J gene: TRBJ1-3
D gene: .
V gene: TRBV5-5
clone size: .
CDR3 protein: CASSRSVPGSGNTIYF
CDR3 DNA: TGTGCCAGCAGCCGGTCGGTTCCGGGCTCTGGAAACACCATATATTTT

J gene: TRBJ2-5
D gene: TRBD2
V gene: TRBV4-1
clone size: once
CDR3 protein: CASSLSTSGVGTQYF
CDR3 DNA: TGCGCCAGCAGCCTATCGACTAGCGGAGTCGGGACCCAGTACTTC

J gene: TRBJ2-3
D gene: TRBD1
V gene: TRBV29-1
clone size: .
CDR3 protein: CSADSGTGTPDTQYF
CDR3 DNA: TGCAGCGCCGATTCCGGGACAGGGACCCCAGATACGCAGTATTTT

J gene: TRBJ2-2
D gene: .
V gene: TRBV11-2
clone size: .
CDR3 protein: CASSLREALNTGELFF
CDR3 DNA: TGTGCCAGCAGCTTAAGGGAGGCGTTGAACACCGGGGAGCTGTTTTTT

J gene: TRBJ2-7
D gene: TRBD2
V gene: TRBV29-1
clone size: .
CDR3 protein: CSVTSGGRYEQYF
CDR3 DNA: TGCAGCGTAACTAGCGGGGGCCGATACGAGCAGTACTTC

J gene: TRBJ1-2
D gene: .
V gene: TRBV28
clone size: .
CDR3 protein: CASSLGGAQNGYTF
CDR3 DNA: TGTGCCAGCAGTCTCGGCGGGGCGCAAAATGGCTACACCTTC

J gene: TRBJ1-1
D gene: .
V gene: TRBV29-1
clone size: many
CDR3 protein: CSVDMNTEAFF
CDR3 DNA: TGCAGCGTTGATATGAACACTGAAGCTTTCTTT

J gene: TRBJ1-2
D gene: TRBD1
V gene: TRBV19
clone size: .
CDR3 protein: CASSPDRGDYGYTF
CDR3 DNA: TGTGCCAGTAGCCCGGACAGGGGAGACTATGGCTACACCTTC

J gene: TRBJ2-5
D gene: .
V gene: TRBV7-2
clone size: few
CDR3 protein: CASSLLTRSETQYF
CDR3 DNA: TGTGCCAGCAGCCTCCTGACTAGATCGGAGACCCAGTACTTC

J gene: TRBJ2-7
D gene: TRBD1
V gene: TRBV25-1
clone size: .
CDR3 protein: CASSDRTGGDEQYF
CDR3 DNA: TGTGCCAGCAGTGACCGGACAGGGGGCGACGAGCAGTACTTC

J gene: TRBJ1-6
D gene: TRBD1
V gene: TRBV11-2
clone size: .
CDR3 protein: CASTKTGDAGSPLHF
CDR3 DNA: TGTGCCAGCACCAAGACAGGGGACGCCGGGTCACCCCTCCACTTT

J gene: TRBJ1-3
D gene: TRBD1
V gene: TRBV4-2
clone size: .
CDR3 protein: CASSKNRGGGNTIYF
CDR3 DNA: TGTGCCAGCAGCAAAAACAGGGGCGGTGGAAACACCATATATTTT

J gene: TRBJ1-4
D gene: TRBD1
V gene: TRBV9
clone size: .
CDR3 protein: CASSAGDRRNEKLFF
CDR3 DNA: TGTGCCAGCAGCGCCGGGGACAGGAGAAATGAAAAACTGTTTTTT

J gene: TRBJ2-5
D gene: .
V gene: TRBV4-1
clone size: .
CDR3 protein: CASSQDARSPTQYF
CDR3 DNA: TGCGCCAGCAGCCAAGATGCCAGATCCCCGACCCAGTACTTC

J gene: TRBJ1-6
D gene: TRBD1
V gene: TRBV7-9
clone size: .
CDR3 protein: CASSLGSDRESPLHF
CDR3 DNA: TGTGCCAGCAGCTTAGGGTCGGACAGGGAGTCACCCCTCCACTTT

J gene: TRBJ2-5
D gene: .
V gene: TRBV28
clone size: .
CDR3 protein: CASSFLFMTGQYQETQYF
CDR3 DNA: TGTGCCAGCAGTTTCCTTTTTATGACTGGACAGTACCAAGAGACCCAGTACTTC

J gene: TRBJ2-3
D gene: .
V gene: TRBV7-2
clone size: .
CDR3 protein: CASSSNGQHPDTQYF
CDR3 DNA: TGTGCCAGCAGCAGTAATGGGCAGCACCCAGATACGCAGTATTTT

J gene: TRBJ2-7
D gene: .
V gene: TRBV28
clone size: .
CDR3 protein: CASSPLDLGDEQYF
CDR3 DNA: TGTGCCAGCAGTCCCCTCGACCTCGGGGACGAGCAGTACTTC

J gene: TRBJ2-4
D gene: TRBD1
V gene: TRBV24-1
clone size: .
CDR3 protein: CATSDSGQGEGTKNIQYF
CDR3 DNA: TGTGCCACCAGTGATTCGGGACAGGGGGAAGGAACCAAAAACATTCAGTACTTC